This T cell receptor beta chain was captured in a study of shared clonotypes between healthy human individuals. Study-level background: Per donor, CD8 memory used one plate, CD8 naive used two, CD4 memory used three and CD4 naive used three.

Libraries were prepared by immunoSEQ multiplex PCR; TCRdb keeps only in-frame clonotypes and omits some of them. This sample has hundreds of thousands of clones, with around 78% found just once. Sequenced sample: memory CD4+ T cells sorted from blood. Noted subset: CD45RA-negative fraction. The source is a woman aged 25 to 39 in good health.

The CDR3 loop reads CASSPGQEGYGYTF. CDR3 coding DNA: TGTGCCAGCTCACCAGGACAGGAGGGCTATGGCTACACCTTC. The chain uses TRBV18 and TRBJ1-2; 7 bases line up with TRBD1. In germline, CDR1 is KGHSH, CDR2 LQKENI. V was clipped by 2 bases and J by 4 bases; unmatched bases: 4. The CDR3 sequence is 14 residues long.